These T cell receptor beta chains were read from a single sample in a study of blood T cell repertoires in COVID-19. Assay used: immunoSEQ multiplex PCR; TCRdb lists only in-frame clones, some missing. The sample includes 150,000 to 200,000 clones, roughly 84% of them seen just once. Sequencing was carried out using PBMCs or T cells enriched from blood (not recorded which). All receptors derive from a man aged 70-80 years who had been exposed to COVID-19. Both conserved end residues are part of each CDR3. The D gene is left open where the match is weak. Clone size appears in some rows only: once, few, many, or a class for an expanded clone.

abundance	d_gene	j_gene	v_gene	CDR3nt	CDR3aa
-	-	TRBJ2-2	TRBV7-9	TGTGCCAGCAGCTTAGCCGAGGTGTCCCGGGAGCTGTTTTTT	CASSLAEVSRELFF
-	-	TRBJ2-5	TRBV12-3/TRBV12-4	TGTGCCAGCAGGGGACTTCAAGAGACCCAGTACTTC	CASRGLQETQYF
-	TRBD1	TRBJ2-4	TRBV6-1	TGTGCCAGCAGTGAAGGAAAGACAGGGCTGGGCATTCAGTACTTC	CASSEGKTGLGIQYF
-	-	TRBJ1-1	TRBV6-5	TGTGCCAGCAGTTACCTACCAGGGGTCACTGAAGCTTTCTTT	CASSYLPGVTEAFF
-	-	TRBJ1-3	TRBV6-4	TGTGCCAGCAGTGACACTTGGGCAGGGTTCTCTGGAAACACCATATATTTT	CASSDTWAGFSGNTIYF
-	TRBD2	TRBJ2-1	TRBV4-1	TGCGCCAGCAGCGGTCTGGGGACTAGCGGGCGGGATGAGCAGTTCTTC	CASSGLGTSGRDEQFF
-	-	TRBJ1-3	TRBV12-5	TGTGCTAGTGGCCTAGGATGGGACTCGAGCTCTGGAAACACCATATATTTT	CASGLGWDSSSGNTIYF
-	-	TRBJ2-4	TRBV28	TGTGCCAGCAGTCAGACTAGTTACGCCAGGCCAATAATTAACATTCAGTACTTC	CASSQTSYARPIINIQYF
-	-	TRBJ2-5	TRBV9	TGTGCCAGCAGCGTAGGTGTCAGAGGGAGAGAGACCCAGTACTTC	CASSVGVRGRETQYF
few	TRBD1	TRBJ1-2	TRBV7-9	TGTGCCAGCAGCGTCACCTCGGGACAGGGTATCTATGGCTACACCTTC	CASSVTSGQGIYGYTF
-	TRBD1	TRBJ1-5	TRBV6-5	TGTGCCAGCAGAGGGACAGACGGCAATCAGCCCCAGCATTTT	CASRGTDGNQPQHF